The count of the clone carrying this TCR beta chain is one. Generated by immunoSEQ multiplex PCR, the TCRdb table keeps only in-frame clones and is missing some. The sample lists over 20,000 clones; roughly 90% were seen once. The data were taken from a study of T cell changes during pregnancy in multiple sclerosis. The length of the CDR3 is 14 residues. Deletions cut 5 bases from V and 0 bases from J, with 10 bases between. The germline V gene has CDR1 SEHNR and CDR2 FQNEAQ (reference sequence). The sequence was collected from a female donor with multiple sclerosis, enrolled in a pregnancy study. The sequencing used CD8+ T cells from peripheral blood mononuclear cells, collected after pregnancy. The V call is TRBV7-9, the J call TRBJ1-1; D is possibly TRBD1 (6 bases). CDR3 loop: CASSNRAMNTEAFF. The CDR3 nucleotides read TGTGCCAGCAGCAACAGGGCTATGAACACTGAAGCTTTCTTT.